The source of this T cell receptor beta chain is a study of T-cell memory formation after mild COVID-19. Study in general: Largely donor-specific TCR clusters were found.

Findings and caveats of the study: Clones contracting over day 15 to 85 were CD4/CD8 balanced, with later expanders leaning CD4+. CD4+ contracting clones were mainly CM and EM; CD8+ ones, EMRA.

Of note for this clonotype: Antigen: not known.

It was 5'RACE with constant-segment primers that produced the TCR alpha and TCR beta cDNA libraries, which carried sample barcodes and UMIs. TCRdb re-called the 5' RACE reads through MiXCR, storing one row per CDR3 protein. The table shows tens of thousands of distinct CDR3 sequences, with roughly 15% occurring only once. The material sequenced was PBMCs or a T cell subset sorted from them (not recorded which). The TCR sequence derives from an adult who had mild COVID-19 (a few samples of this study predate the infection). Cell type and time point are not known.

The CDR3 DNA reads as TGTGCCAGCAGCGAGGGGGGGTCTAGCACAGATACGCAGTATTTT. It codes for CASSEGGSSTDTQYF. The rearrangement joins TRBV9 to TRBJ2-3, with TRBD2 as a possible D gene (7 bases). The CDR3 runs to 15 residues. The V end was cut by 3 bases, the J end by 0 bases, with 11 bases between. CDR1 is SGDLS and CDR2 is YYNGEE in the germline V gene.